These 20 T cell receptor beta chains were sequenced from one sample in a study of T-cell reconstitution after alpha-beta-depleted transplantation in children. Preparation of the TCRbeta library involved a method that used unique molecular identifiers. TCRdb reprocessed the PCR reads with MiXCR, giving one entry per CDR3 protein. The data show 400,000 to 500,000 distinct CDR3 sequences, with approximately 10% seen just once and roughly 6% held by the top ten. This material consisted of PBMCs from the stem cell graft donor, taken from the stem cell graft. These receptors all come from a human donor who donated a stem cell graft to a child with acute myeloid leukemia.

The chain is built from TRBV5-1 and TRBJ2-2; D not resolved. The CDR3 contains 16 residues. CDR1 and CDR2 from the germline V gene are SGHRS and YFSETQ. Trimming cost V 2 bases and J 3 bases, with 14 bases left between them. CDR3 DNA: TGCGCCAGCAGCTTAGGGCAGTTTATGCACACCGGGGAGCTGTTTTTT. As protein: CASSLGQFMHTGELFF.

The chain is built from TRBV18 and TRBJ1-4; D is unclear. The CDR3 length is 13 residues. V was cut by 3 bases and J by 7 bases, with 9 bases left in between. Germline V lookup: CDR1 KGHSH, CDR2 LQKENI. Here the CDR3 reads CASSPSGGEKLFF. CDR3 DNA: TGTGCCAGCTCACCTTCCGGAGGTGAAAAACTGTTTTTT. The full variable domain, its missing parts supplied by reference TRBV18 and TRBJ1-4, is NAGVMQNPRHLVRRRGQEARLRCSPMKGHSHVYWYRQLPEEGLKFMVYLQKENIIDESGMPKERFSAEFPKEGPSILRIQQVVRGDSAAYFCASSPSGGEKLFFGSGTQLSVL.

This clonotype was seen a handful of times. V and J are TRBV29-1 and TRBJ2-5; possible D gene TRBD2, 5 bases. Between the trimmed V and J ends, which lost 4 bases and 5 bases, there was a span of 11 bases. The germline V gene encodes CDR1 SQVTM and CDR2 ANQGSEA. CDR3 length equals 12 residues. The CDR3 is CSVGGRGETQYF. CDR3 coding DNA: TGCAGCGTTGGCGGTCGGGGTGAGACCCAGTACTTC.

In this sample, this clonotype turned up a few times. The CDR3 DNA follows: TGTGCCAGCAGCCTTGAGGGGGGCCTCTCCTACGAGCAGTACTTC. Its translation is CASSLEGGLSYEQYF. This rearrangement joins TRBV7-9 to TRBJ2-7; D may correspond to TRBD1 or TRBD2 (6 bases each). V dropped 5 bases and J dropped 0 bases, with 14 bases sitting between them. The germline gives CDR1 SEHNR, CDR2 FQNEAQ (reference sequence). The CDR3 consists of 15 residues.

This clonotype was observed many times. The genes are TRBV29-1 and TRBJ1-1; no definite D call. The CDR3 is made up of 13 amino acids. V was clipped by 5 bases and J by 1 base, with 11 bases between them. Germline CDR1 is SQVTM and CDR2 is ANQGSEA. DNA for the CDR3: TGCAGCGTTCGTCCGGATGGGAACACTGAAGCTTTCTTT. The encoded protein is CSVRPDGNTEAFF.

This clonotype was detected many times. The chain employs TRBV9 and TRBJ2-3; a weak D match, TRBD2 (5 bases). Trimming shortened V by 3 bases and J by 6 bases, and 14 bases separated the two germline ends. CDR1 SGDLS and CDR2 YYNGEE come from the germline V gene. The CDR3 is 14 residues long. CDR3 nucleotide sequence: TGTGCCAGCAGCGGAGGCTCTCCGGGGGATACGCAGTATTTT. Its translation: CASSGGSPGDTQYF.

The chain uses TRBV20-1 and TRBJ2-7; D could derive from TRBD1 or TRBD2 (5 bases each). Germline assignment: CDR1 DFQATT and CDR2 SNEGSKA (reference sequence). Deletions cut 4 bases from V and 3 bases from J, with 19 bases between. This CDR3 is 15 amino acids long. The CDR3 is CSAINSRDHYYEQYF. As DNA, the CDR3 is TGCAGTGCTATCAATAGCAGGGACCACTACTACGAGCAGTACTTC.

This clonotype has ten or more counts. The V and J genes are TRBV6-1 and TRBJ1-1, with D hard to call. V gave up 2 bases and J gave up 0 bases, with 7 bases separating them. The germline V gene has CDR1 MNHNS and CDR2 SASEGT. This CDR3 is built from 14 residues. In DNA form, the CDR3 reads TGTGCCAGCAGTGAATCCGATTTGAACACTGAAGCTTTCTTT. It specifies CASSESDLNTEAFF.

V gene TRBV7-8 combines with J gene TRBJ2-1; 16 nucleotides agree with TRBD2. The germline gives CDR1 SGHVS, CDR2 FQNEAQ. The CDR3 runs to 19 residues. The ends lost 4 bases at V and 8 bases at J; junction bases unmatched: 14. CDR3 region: CASSSPGLAGGLVFHEQFF. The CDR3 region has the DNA TGTGCCAGCAGCTCGCCGGGACTAGCGGGGGGGCTAGTCTTCCATGAGCAGTTCTTC.

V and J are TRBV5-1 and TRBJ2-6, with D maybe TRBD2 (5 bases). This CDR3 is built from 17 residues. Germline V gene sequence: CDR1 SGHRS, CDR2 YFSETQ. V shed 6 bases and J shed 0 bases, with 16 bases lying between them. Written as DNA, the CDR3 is TGCGCCAGCACCGACGGACTGCTGAGCTCTGGGGCCAACGTCCTGACTTTC. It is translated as CASTDGLLSSGANVLTF.

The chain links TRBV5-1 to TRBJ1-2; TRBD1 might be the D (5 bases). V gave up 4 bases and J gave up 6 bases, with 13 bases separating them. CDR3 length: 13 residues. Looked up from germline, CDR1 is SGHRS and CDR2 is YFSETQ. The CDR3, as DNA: TGCGCCAGCAGCGAAACGCTCAGGGATGGCTACACCTTC. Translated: CASSETLRDGYTF.

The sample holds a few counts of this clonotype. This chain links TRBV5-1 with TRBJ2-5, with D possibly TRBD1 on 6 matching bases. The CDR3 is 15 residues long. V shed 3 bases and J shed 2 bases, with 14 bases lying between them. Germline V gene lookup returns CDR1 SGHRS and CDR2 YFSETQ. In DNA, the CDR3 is TGCGCCAGCAGCTCCGCCGGGACACCGCAAGAGACCCAGTACTTC. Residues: CASSSAGTPQETQYF.

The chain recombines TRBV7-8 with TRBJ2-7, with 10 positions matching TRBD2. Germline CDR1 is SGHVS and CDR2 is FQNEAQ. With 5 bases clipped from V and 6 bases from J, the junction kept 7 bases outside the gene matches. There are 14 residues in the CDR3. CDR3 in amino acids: CASSAGTSVSEQYF. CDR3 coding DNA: TGTGCCAGCAGCGCCGGGACTAGCGTGAGCGAGCAGTACTTC. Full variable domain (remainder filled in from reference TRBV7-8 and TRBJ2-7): GAGVSQSPRYKVAKRGQDVALRCDPISGHVSLFWYQQALGQGPEFLTYFQNEAQLDKSGLPSDRFFAERPEGSVSTLKIQRTQQEDSAVYLCASSAGTSVSEQYFGPGTRLTVT.

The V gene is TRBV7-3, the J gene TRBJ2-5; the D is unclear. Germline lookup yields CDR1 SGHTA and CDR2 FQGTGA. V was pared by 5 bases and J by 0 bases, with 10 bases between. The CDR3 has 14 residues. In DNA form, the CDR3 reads TGTGCCAGCAGCGCTGGTACCCACCAAGAGACCCAGTACTTC. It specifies CASSAGTHQETQYF.

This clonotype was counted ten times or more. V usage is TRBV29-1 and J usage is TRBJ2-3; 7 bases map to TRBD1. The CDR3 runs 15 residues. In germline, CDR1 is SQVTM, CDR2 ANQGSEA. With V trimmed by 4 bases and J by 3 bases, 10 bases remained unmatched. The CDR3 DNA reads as TGCAGCGTTGGGGGTGGTACAGGGGCTACAGATACGCAGTATTTT. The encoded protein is CSVGGGTGATDTQYF.

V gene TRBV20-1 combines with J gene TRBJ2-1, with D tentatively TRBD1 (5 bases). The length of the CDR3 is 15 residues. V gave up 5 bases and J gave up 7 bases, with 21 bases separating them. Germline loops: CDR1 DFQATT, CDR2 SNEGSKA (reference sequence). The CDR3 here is CSALRPTGSPNEQFF. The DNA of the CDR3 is TGCAGTGCTCTGCGACCCACAGGTTCCCCAAATGAGCAGTTCTTC.

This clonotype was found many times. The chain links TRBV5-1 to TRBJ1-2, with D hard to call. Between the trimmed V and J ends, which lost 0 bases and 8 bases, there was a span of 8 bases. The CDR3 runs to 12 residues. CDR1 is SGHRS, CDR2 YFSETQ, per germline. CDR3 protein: CASSLAGGGYTF. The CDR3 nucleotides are TGCGCCAGCAGCTTGGCGGGCGGGGGCTACACCTTC.

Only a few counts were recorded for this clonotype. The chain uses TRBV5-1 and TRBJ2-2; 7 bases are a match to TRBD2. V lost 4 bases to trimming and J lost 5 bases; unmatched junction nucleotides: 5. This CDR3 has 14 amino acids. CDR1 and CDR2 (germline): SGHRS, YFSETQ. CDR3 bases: TGCGCCAGCAGCGGCTCTAGCGGAACCGGGGAGCTGTTTTTT. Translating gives CASSGSSGTGELFF.

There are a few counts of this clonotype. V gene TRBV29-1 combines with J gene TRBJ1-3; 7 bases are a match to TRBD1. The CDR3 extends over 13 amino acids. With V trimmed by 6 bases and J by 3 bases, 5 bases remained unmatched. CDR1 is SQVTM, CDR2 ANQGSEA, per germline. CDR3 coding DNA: TGCAGCGTAGAAACAGGGGATGGAAACACCATATATTTT. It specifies CSVETGDGNTIYF.

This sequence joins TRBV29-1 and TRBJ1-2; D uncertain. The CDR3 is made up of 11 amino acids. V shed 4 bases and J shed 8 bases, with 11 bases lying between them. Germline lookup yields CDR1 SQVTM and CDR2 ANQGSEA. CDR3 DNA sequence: TGCAGCGTTGTGGGGAGTACGGGCTACACCTTC. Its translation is CSVVGSTGYTF.